This entry lists 18 T cell receptor beta chains sequenced from one sample in a study of breast tumors, draining lymph nodes, adjacent tissues. Samples came from axillary lymph nodes draining the breast cancer. Using its own MiXCR run on the multiplex PCR reads, TCRdb lists one record per CDR3 protein. The repertoire includes approximately 300,000 distinct CDR3 sequences, more than 30% of them detected once, and more than 1% sits in the top ten. Sequencing was performed on axillary lymph node tissue. All receptors come from a female donor with breast cancer. Some clones in this sample may be carry-over from other donors' samples.

This clonotype occurred a few times. CDR3 in amino acids: CASSHPLLGGTEAFF. The CDR3 region has the DNA TGTGCCAGCAGCCACCCCCTATTGGGGGGCACTGAAGCTTTCTTT. The rearrangement joins TRBV13 to TRBJ1-1; D possibly corresponds to TRBD1 (5 bases). The V end was cut by 5 bases, the J end by 4 bases, with 17 bases between. CDR1 is PRHDT and CDR2 is FYEKMQ in the germline V gene (reference sequence). There are 15 residues in the CDR3.

This clonotype occurred once. The genes are TRBV24-1 and TRBJ1-6; D is unclear. This CDR3 region has 13 residues. The V end lost 3 bases, the J end lost 7 bases, and 6 bases lay between the germline ends. Germline CDR1 reads KGHDR; CDR2 reads SFDVKD. The CDR3 nucleotides read TGTGCCACCAGTGATCGGAGAAATTCACCCCTCCACTTT. As protein: CATSDRRNSPLHF.

This chain connects TRBV28 to TRBJ1-2; D unclear. Germline CDR1 MDHEN, CDR2 SYDVKM. The V gene lost 4 bases and the J gene lost 5 bases, with 11 bases spanning the gap. CDR3 length: 13 residues. DNA of the CDR3: TGTGCCAGCAGTTACCCAGACCAATATGGCTACACCTTC. It encodes CASSYPDQYGYTF.

Note on this clonotype: A much larger clonotype is one base distant, so this may be a read error. No conserved phenylalanine or tryptophan ends this CDR3, so it is likely a read error. This chain connects TRBV12-5 to TRBJ2-3; 7 nucleotides agree with TRBD1. The germline V gene has CDR1 LGHNT and CDR2 FRNRAP. This CDR3 has 14 amino acids. Trimming at V came to 6 bases and at J to 3 bases, leaving 6 bases not matched to a gene. CDR3 sequence reads: CASGPGQSTDTQYY. CDR3 nucleotide sequence: TGTGCTAGTGGCCCGGGACAGTCAACAGATACGCAGTATTAT.

To note about this clonotype: A much larger clonotype is one base distant, so this may be a read error. The chain combines TRBV20-1 with TRBJ2-1; TRBD1 is a possible D gene (5 bases). The CDR3 loop spans 14 amino acids. V dropped 6 bases and J dropped 9 bases, with 21 bases sitting between them. The germline V gene has CDR1 DFQATT and CDR2 SNEGSKA (reference sequence). CDR3 residues: CSAPLNWAGSEQFF. The CDR3 nucleotides are TGCAGTGCACCACTCAATTGGGCAGGGTCTGAGCAGTTCTTC.

Ten or more counts support this clonotype. This chain uses TRBV5-6 with TRBJ1-2, with no clear D. The V gene lost 2 bases and the J gene lost 8 bases, with 10 bases spanning the gap. The CDR3 runs to 12 residues. Germline CDR1 SGHDT, CDR2 YYEEEE. CDR3: CASSLGFGGYTF. CDR3 bases: TGTGCCAGCAGCTTAGGGTTTGGCGGCTACACCTTC. The full variable domain, with the rest looked up from reference TRBV5-6 and TRBJ1-2, is DAGVTQSPTHLIKTRGQQVTLRCSPKSGHDTVSWYQQALGQGPQFIFQYYEEEERQRGNFPDRFSGHQFPNYSSELNVNALLLGDSALYLCASSLGFGGYTFGSGTRLTVV.

This chain joins TRBV19 and TRBJ2-2; the D gene is possibly TRBD1 (5 bases). Germline V gives CDR1 LNHDA, CDR2 SQIVND (reference sequence). Trimming took off 1 base at V and 0 bases at J, with 18 bases between the two ends. This CDR3 comprises 19 residues. The CDR3 sequence is CASSIGLQGFRSNTGELFF. The DNA of the CDR3 is TGTGCCAGTAGTATAGGTTTGCAGGGCTTTAGGTCGAACACCGGGGAGCTGTTTTTT.

This clonotype was seen a few times. This likely comes from a read error, as the CDR3 has no conserved phenylalanine or tryptophan at its end. CDR3: CATFIRGPNYEQYS. The CDR3 nucleotides are TGTGCCACCTTTATCCGGGGCCCGAACTACGAGCAGTACTCC. This rearrangement joins TRBV15 to TRBJ2-7, with D perhaps being TRBD1 or TRBD2 (5 bases each). The germline V gene encodes CDR1 LNHNV and CDR2 YYDKDF (reference sequence). V shed 8 bases and J shed 3 bases, with 17 bases lying between them. The CDR3 is 14 residues long.

The rearrangement links TRBV7-8 to TRBJ2-7; the match to TRBD2 covers 7 bases. This CDR3 has 16 amino acids. V gave up 6 bases and J gave up 7 bases; unmatched junction bases: 18. From germline, CDR1 is SGHVS and CDR2 FQNEAQ. CDR3: CASSLNPGEGVREQYF. CDR3 DNA: TGTGCCAGCAGTTTAAATCCGGGGGAGGGTGTGAGGGAGCAGTACTTC.

This clonotype was counted at least ten times. This rearrangement joins TRBV29-1 to TRBJ2-2, with TRBD1 identical over 9 bases. Germline CDR1 is SQVTM and CDR2 is ANQGSEA. The CDR3 has 14 residues. V was pared by 6 bases and J by 3 bases, with 5 bases of the junction left unmatched. CDR3 in amino acids: CSVGDRAYTGELFF. In nucleotides, the CDR3 is TGCAGCGTCGGGGACAGGGCGTACACCGGGGAGCTGTTTTTT.

The genes are TRBV6-1 and TRBJ2-7, with a weak D call TRBD2 (6 bases). Germline V gene sequence: CDR1 MNHNS, CDR2 SASEGT. V shed 5 bases and J shed 6 bases, with 26 bases lying between them. This CDR3 spans 17 amino acids. The CDR3 spells CASSPLSGLTLGGEQYF. The CDR3 DNA reads TGTGCCAGCAGTCCTTTGAGCGGGCTCACCCTAGGAGGCGAGCAGTACTTC.

The table lists this clonotype with many counts. The J gene is TRBJ1-2, the V gene TRBV12-3 or TRBV12-4; D is ambiguous. The CDR3 has 15 amino acids. Deletions cut 3 bases from V and 0 bases from J, with 11 bases between. CDR3 bases: TGTGCCAGCAGTTTTCTGGGTGAATCTAACTATGGCTACACCTTC. It encodes CASSFLGESNYGYTF.

Many counts were recorded for this clonotype. The J gene is TRBJ2-2, the V gene TRBV7-9; 12 bases align to TRBD1. This CDR3 region has 19 residues. V lost 7 bases, J lost 4 bases, and 16 bases stayed unmatched. The germline V gene has CDR1 SEHNR and CDR2 FQNEAQ (reference sequence). The CDR3 region is CASNSYKTGTGGVTGELFF. Written as DNA, the CDR3 is TGTGCCAGCAACTCCTACAAGACCGGGACAGGGGGCGTCACCGGGGAGCTGTTTTTT.

This chain joins TRBV13 and TRBJ1-1, with 8 nucleotides matching TRBD1. V lost 3 bases and J lost 4; bases outside the gene matches: 19. This CDR3 contains 19 residues. Germline-derived CDR1 and CDR2 are PRHDT and FYEKMQ (reference sequence). The CDR3 here is CASSLEPRTGPTRVTEAFF. Here the CDR3 DNA reads TGTGCCAGCAGCTTGGAGCCAAGGACAGGGCCAACGAGGGTCACTGAAGCTTTCTTT.

This clonotype was observed at least ten times. V usage is TRBV5-1 and J usage is TRBJ2-1; possible D gene TRBD2, 7 bases. The germline V gene has CDR1 SGHRS and CDR2 YFSETQ. CDR3 size: 14 residues. V lost 9 bases and J lost 5, with 18 bases in between. The CDR3 nucleotides are TGCGCCACCGGGGGGCTAGCGGAAGACAATGAGCAGTTCTTC. Residues: CATGGLAEDNEQFF.

This clonotype was recorded at least ten times. This chain uses TRBV5-6 with TRBJ2-7; TRBD2 matches 12 bases. The CDR3 totals 19 residues. V trimming: 0 bases; J trimming: 2 bases; junction bases outside the gene matches: 12. In germline, CDR1 is SGHDT, CDR2 YYEEEE. The CDR3: CASSLEGRTSGAETYEQYF. CDR3 bases: TGTGCCAGCAGCTTGGAAGGGCGGACTAGCGGGGCTGAAACCTACGAGCAGTACTTC. The variable domain in full, completed from reference TRBV5-6 and TRBJ2-7, reads DAGVTQSPTHLIKTRGQQVTLRCSPKSGHDTVSWYQQALGQGPQFIFQYYEEEERQRGNFPDRFSGHQFPNYSSELNVNALLLGDSALYLCASSLEGRTSGAETYEQYFGPGTRLTVT.

This clonotype was picked up many times. The chain combines TRBV11-2 with TRBJ2-7; TRBD1 matches at 8 bases. CDR3 size: 15 residues. Germline-derived CDR1 and CDR2 are SGHAT and FQNNGV. Unmatched junction bases numbered 6, after V lost 2 bases and J lost 3 bases. This CDR3 reads CASSLNPGQDYEQYF. CDR3 nucleotides: TGTGCCAGCAGCTTAAACCCGGGACAGGACTACGAGCAGTACTTC. Combining the CDR3 with reference TRBV11-2 and TRBJ2-7 gives the whole variable domain EAGVAQSPRYKIIEKRQSVAFWCNPISGHATLYWYQQILGQGPKLLIQFQNNGVVDDSQLPKDRFSAERLKGVDSTLKIQPAKLEDSAVYLCASSLNPGQDYEQYFGPGTRLTVT.

This clonotype was detected many times. The chain carries TRBV14 and TRBJ2-1; no clear D. Trimming removed 1 base at V and 9 bases at J, with 13 bases between. CDR3 length: 14 residues. Germline CDR1 SGHDN, CDR2 FVKESK. CDR3 in DNA: TGTGCCAGCAGCCAAGCAGGCGGCGATGGTGAGCAGTTCTTC. Amino acids: CASSQAGGDGEQFF. The full variable domain, its missing parts supplied by reference TRBV14 and TRBJ2-1, is EAGVTQFPSHSVIEKGQTVTLRCDPISGHDNLYWYRRVMGKEIKFLLHFVKESKQDESGMPNNRFLAERTGGTYSTLKVQPAELEDSGVYFCASSQAGGDGEQFFGPGTRLTVL.